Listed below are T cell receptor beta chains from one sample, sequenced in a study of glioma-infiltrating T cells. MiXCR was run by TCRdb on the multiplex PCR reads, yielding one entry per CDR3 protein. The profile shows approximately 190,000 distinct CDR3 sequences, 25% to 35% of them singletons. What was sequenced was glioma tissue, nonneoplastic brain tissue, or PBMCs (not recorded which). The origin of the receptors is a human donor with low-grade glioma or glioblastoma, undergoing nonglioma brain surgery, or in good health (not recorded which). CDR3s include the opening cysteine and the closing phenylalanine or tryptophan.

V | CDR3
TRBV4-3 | CASSQDPAGRQPQHF
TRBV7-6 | CASSLQGWTEAFF
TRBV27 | CASSFGGSIGNQPQHF
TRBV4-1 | CASSQDGGGISGEQFF
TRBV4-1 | CASSPQLGNSPLHF
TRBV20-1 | CSARDPGDSYNEQYF
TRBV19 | CASSDRASYEQYF
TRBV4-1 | CASSLYAQRSYEQYF
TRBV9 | CASSVGGVGEQSF
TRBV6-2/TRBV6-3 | CASTRGSGRAGGELFF
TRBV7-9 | CASSVTSGGLEQYF
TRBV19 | CATRTVPNEKLFF
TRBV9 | CASSVGRTTEAFF
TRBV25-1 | CASQSGTNTYEQYF
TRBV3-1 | CASRRAGENEQFF
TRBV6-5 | CASRRTSWRSDTQYF
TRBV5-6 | CASSSKSWFQAQETQYF
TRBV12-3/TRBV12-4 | CASSQGYEDTQYF
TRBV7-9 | CASSLGTATDTQYF
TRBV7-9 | CASSAIGDKGEPQHF
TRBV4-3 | CASSRGATGSYEQYF
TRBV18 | CASSPPGAPLEDTIYF
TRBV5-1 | CASSPSRETQYF
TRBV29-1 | CSVETGGRSDTQYF
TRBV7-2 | CASSESISTAEAFF
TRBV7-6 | CASSLVRGTTHGDEQFF
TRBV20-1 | CSARGAGSITYNEQFF
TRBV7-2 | CASSFNPGLQAQYF
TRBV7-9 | CASSLSPATNEKLFF
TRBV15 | CATSRSSETQYF
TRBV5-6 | CASSLGGPGNTEAFF
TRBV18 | CASSRQTQETQYF
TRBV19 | CASSWGDLSYEQYF
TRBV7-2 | CASSFRAARDRSYEQYF
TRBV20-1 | CSARPSGRVGEQFF
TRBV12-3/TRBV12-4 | CASSLDPGLAINEQYF
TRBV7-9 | CASSLGTAPSYYGYTF
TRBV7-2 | CASSLESAKISYNEQFF
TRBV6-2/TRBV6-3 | CASSLGSSTDTQYF
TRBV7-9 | CASSQTVYEQYF
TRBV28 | CASIQGPGYEQYF
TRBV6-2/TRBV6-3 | CASSRGSHETQYF
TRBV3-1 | CASSQKGTTDTQYF
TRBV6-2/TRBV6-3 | CASSYPGTSPYNEQFF
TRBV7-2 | CASSRIPPGLAVDEQYF
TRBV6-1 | CASSERSTDTQYF
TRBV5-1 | CASSFSRGAGMNTEAFF